This T cell receptor beta chain was captured in a study of blood T cell repertoires in COVID-19. Study information: T cells, B-cell-depleted T cells, or PBMCs provided the cDNA or gDNA that served as material.

CDR1 and CDR2 (germline): MNHNY, SVGAGI (reference sequence). This CDR3 is built from 16 residues. J lost 5 bases, V lost 5 bases, and 11 bases had no gene match. Measured with immunoSEQ multiplex PCR; TCRdb has only the in-frame clones, and not every one. This table holds 150,000 to 200,000 clones, roughly nine tenths found once. This clonotype was obtained from a human donor in a cohort sampled during active COVID-19. The sequencing input was peripheral blood. The chain couples TRBV6-6 to TRBJ1-5; 8 nucleotides agree with TRBD1. The CDR3 bases are TGTGCCAGCAGTAAAATCCGGGACAGGTCCTATCAGCCCCAGCATTTT. It is translated as CASSKIRDRSYQPQHF.